Listed below are T cell receptor beta chains from one sample, sequenced in a study of early T cells in non-severe SARS-CoV-2 infection. TCRdb used MiXCR to reprocess the 5' RACE reads, holding one entry per CDR3 protein. Altogether about 47,000 distinct CDR3 sequences are present, approximately 9.9% being singletons, with the ten largest covering roughly 13%. The specimen sequenced was whole blood. The origin of the receptors is an adult who was a healthcare worker with PCR-confirmed SARS-CoV-2 infection or an uninfected control (not recorded which). Both conserved end residues are part of each CDR3. Fields, in order: CDR3 DNA, CDR3 protein, J gene, D gene, V gene, clone size. A D gene is named only where the DNA matches it firmly. The listing skips clone size in some rows; elsewhere it reads once, few, many or a size class.

cdr3_nt: TGCAGTGCGCCGAGACAGGGGGGTTTCACAGATACGCAGTATTTT; cdr3_aa: CSAPRQGGFTDTQYF; j_call: TRBJ2-3; d_call: TRBD1; v_call: TRBV20-1; clone_size: many
cdr3_nt: TGTGCCAGCAGTTTAGACCCGACGGCGAAATATGGCTACACCTTC; cdr3_aa: CASSLDPTAKYGYTF; j_call: TRBJ1-2; d_call: -; v_call: TRBV27; clone_size: -
cdr3_nt: TGTGCCAGCCTTCGGACAGGGGGCACCGGGGAGCTGTTTTTT; cdr3_aa: CASLRTGGTGELFF; j_call: TRBJ2-2; d_call: TRBD1; v_call: TRBV27; clone_size: -
cdr3_nt: TGCAGTGCTTCAGTAGGCCGTGGCAACTATGGCTACACCTTC; cdr3_aa: CSASVGRGNYGYTF; j_call: TRBJ1-2; d_call: -; v_call: TRBV20-1; clone_size: many
cdr3_nt: TGTGCCAGCAGCTCTAGCGGGAGGGGATTTTACAATGAGCAGTTCTTC; cdr3_aa: CASSSSGRGFYNEQFF; j_call: TRBJ2-1; d_call: TRBD2; v_call: TRBV12-3/TRBV12-4; clone_size: medium-sized
cdr3_nt: TGTGCCAGCAGTTACTCGACGACAGCATACTACGAGCAGTACTTC; cdr3_aa: CASSYSTTAYYEQYF; j_call: TRBJ2-7; d_call: -; v_call: TRBV6-6; clone_size: many
cdr3_nt: TGTGCCAGCGCCCCCTCGTCGCAGGGTGCGACCTATGGCTACACCTTC; cdr3_aa: CASAPSSQGATYGYTF; j_call: TRBJ1-2; d_call: -; v_call: TRBV7-3; clone_size: -
cdr3_nt: TGTGCCAGCAGCTCCAGACTAGCGGGAGAAAGCGAGCAGTACTTC; cdr3_aa: CASSSRLAGESEQYF; j_call: TRBJ2-7; d_call: TRBD2; v_call: TRBV7-2; clone_size: many
cdr3_nt: TGTGCCAGCAGTCCCGTATCGGGGAAACTGTTTTTT; cdr3_aa: CASSPVSGKLFF; j_call: TRBJ1-4; d_call: -; v_call: TRBV28; clone_size: -
cdr3_nt: TGCAGTGCTAACGCGGGAGCTGGCACAGATACGCAGTATTTT; cdr3_aa: CSANAGAGTDTQYF; j_call: TRBJ2-3; d_call: TRBD2; v_call: TRBV20-1; clone_size: -
cdr3_nt: TGTGCCAGCAGCCGGGATGGAAGACGGGGTGGCTACACCTTC; cdr3_aa: CASSRDGRRGGYTF; j_call: TRBJ1-2; d_call: -; v_call: TRBV9; clone_size: many
cdr3_nt: TGTGCCAGCCAGACCGGGACTAGCGGGGGGGCCCGGGAGACCCAGTACTTC; cdr3_aa: CASQTGTSGGARETQYF; j_call: TRBJ2-5; d_call: TRBD2; v_call: TRBV11-2; clone_size: many
cdr3_nt: TGTGCCAGCAGCACGGGACACACAGATACGCAGTATTTT; cdr3_aa: CASSTGHTDTQYF; j_call: TRBJ2-3; d_call: -; v_call: TRBV7-8; clone_size: many
cdr3_nt: TGTGCCAGCAGCCTAGCGGGGGGACTATATGAGCAGTTCTTC; cdr3_aa: CASSLAGGLYEQFF; j_call: TRBJ2-1; d_call: TRBD2; v_call: TRBV9; clone_size: medium-sized
cdr3_nt: TGCAGCGTTCTTAGGGACTACGAGCAGTACTTC; cdr3_aa: CSVLRDYEQYF; j_call: TRBJ2-7; d_call: -; v_call: TRBV29-1; clone_size: -
cdr3_nt: TGTGCCGGCAGCTTAGGGGGGGCCAATTCACCCCTCCACTTT; cdr3_aa: CAGSLGGANSPLHF; j_call: TRBJ1-6; d_call: -; v_call: TRBV7-2; clone_size: -
cdr3_nt: TGTGCCAGCACCCATATTGCTAGTGACCCCGTAGGGGAGCAGTACTTC; cdr3_aa: CASTHIASDPVGEQYF; j_call: TRBJ2-7; d_call: -; v_call: TRBV6-1; clone_size: few
cdr3_nt: TGTGCCAGCAGACTAGCAGCCAAAGATACGCAGTATTTT; cdr3_aa: CASRLAAKDTQYF; j_call: TRBJ2-3; d_call: -; v_call: TRBV6-2/TRBV6-3; clone_size: once
cdr3_nt: TGCAGCGTTGATGGGGGTACGCAGTATTTT; cdr3_aa: CSVDGGTQYF; j_call: TRBJ2-3; d_call: -; v_call: TRBV29-1; clone_size: many
cdr3_nt: TGTGCCAGCAGAAGGGGGGCCTACGAGCAGTACTTC; cdr3_aa: CASRRGAYEQYF; j_call: TRBJ2-7; d_call: -; v_call: TRBV27; clone_size: -
cdr3_nt: TGTGCCAGCAGTGAAGAAGCATTTCAAGAGACCCAGTACTTC; cdr3_aa: CASSEEAFQETQYF; j_call: TRBJ2-5; d_call: -; v_call: TRBV6-1; clone_size: -
cdr3_nt: TGCAGTGCCTCGTCGGGCGGGAGCACAGATACGCAGTATTTT; cdr3_aa: CSASSGGSTDTQYF; j_call: TRBJ2-3; d_call: -; v_call: TRBV20-1; clone_size: few
cdr3_nt: TGCGCCAGCAGCCAAGGCGATAGCGGTTACGAGCAGTACTTC; cdr3_aa: CASSQGDSGYEQYF; j_call: TRBJ2-7; d_call: -; v_call: TRBV4-3; clone_size: many
cdr3_nt: TGCGCCAGCAGCTTGAGTATAAACACCGGGGAGCTGTTTTTT; cdr3_aa: CASSLSINTGELFF; j_call: TRBJ2-2; d_call: -; v_call: TRBV5-1; clone_size: many
cdr3_nt: TGTGCCAGCAGCCGACGACAGGATTCCTACGAGCAGTACTTC; cdr3_aa: CASSRRQDSYEQYF; j_call: TRBJ2-7; d_call: -; v_call: TRBV14; clone_size: few
cdr3_nt: TGTGCCAGCAGTTTAGTGTTGGGAGGGAACACTGAAGCTTTCTTT; cdr3_aa: CASSLVLGGNTEAFF; j_call: TRBJ1-1; d_call: -; v_call: TRBV6-5; clone_size: many
cdr3_nt: TGCAGCGTAGAGGACTGGGGAGTTGGCTACACCTTC; cdr3_aa: CSVEDWGVGYTF; j_call: TRBJ1-2; d_call: -; v_call: TRBV29-1; clone_size: many
cdr3_nt: TGCAGTGCTAGAGTCAGCGGGTCCCGAGAGACCCAGTACTTC; cdr3_aa: CSARVSGSRETQYF; j_call: TRBJ2-5; d_call: -; v_call: TRBV20-1; clone_size: few
cdr3_nt: TGTGCCAGCAGCCAAAGCGGGAGGACTTCCGGGGAGCTGTTTTTT; cdr3_aa: CASSQSGRTSGELFF; j_call: TRBJ2-2; d_call: TRBD2; v_call: TRBV9; clone_size: few
cdr3_nt: TGTGCCAGCAGTTTGTTCGGACAGGGAGGTGAAAAACTGTTTTTT; cdr3_aa: CASSLFGQGGEKLFF; j_call: TRBJ1-4; d_call: TRBD1; v_call: TRBV12-3/TRBV12-4; clone_size: few
cdr3_nt: TGTGCCAGCAGCTATAATGGTGTGGGTCAGCCCCAGCATTTT; cdr3_aa: CASSYNGVGQPQHF; j_call: TRBJ1-5; d_call: -; v_call: TRBV11-2; clone_size: many
cdr3_nt: TGTGCCATCAGTGAGGGTGCAACTAATGAAAAACTGTTTTTT; cdr3_aa: CAISEGATNEKLFF; j_call: TRBJ1-4; d_call: -; v_call: TRBV10-3; clone_size: few
cdr3_nt: TGTGCCAGCAGCTTCAGCAGGGAAAATTCACCCCTCCACTTT; cdr3_aa: CASSFSRENSPLHF; j_call: TRBJ1-6; d_call: -; v_call: TRBV13; clone_size: -
cdr3_nt: TGTGCCAGCAGCTTTTCCGGCAATGAGCAGATCTTC; cdr3_aa: CASSFSGNEQIF; j_call: TRBJ2-1; d_call: -; v_call: TRBV7-9; clone_size: -
cdr3_nt: TGTGCCAGCAGTTACCGGACCCAGAACACTGAAGCTTTCTTT; cdr3_aa: CASSYRTQNTEAFF; j_call: TRBJ1-1; d_call: -; v_call: TRBV6-5; clone_size: -
cdr3_nt: TGTGCCAGCAGAGAACTCCCTGACGGACCGAACACCGGGGAGCTGTTTTTT; cdr3_aa: CASRELPDGPNTGELFF; j_call: TRBJ2-2; d_call: -; v_call: TRBV6-2/TRBV6-3; clone_size: few
cdr3_nt: TGTGCCAGCAGTTTCAGGGGACTAGCGGACAATGAGCAGTTCTTC; cdr3_aa: CASSFRGLADNEQFF; j_call: TRBJ2-1; d_call: TRBD2; v_call: TRBV6-5; clone_size: many
cdr3_nt: TGCAGTGCTAGACACCGGACAGGGGGGATGTTAACTAATGAAAAACTGTTTTTT; cdr3_aa: CSARHRTGGMLTNEKLFF; j_call: TRBJ1-4; d_call: TRBD1; v_call: TRBV20-1; clone_size: -
cdr3_nt: TGCGCCAGCAGCTTCCGGGACAGATCGGGAGTTGGTGGCTACACCTTC; cdr3_aa: CASSFRDRSGVGGYTF; j_call: TRBJ1-2; d_call: TRBD1; v_call: TRBV5-1; clone_size: many
cdr3_nt: TGCGCCAGCAGCGCTTCAGGGAGTGGAGCTTTCTTT; cdr3_aa: CASSASGSGAFF; j_call: TRBJ1-1; d_call: -; v_call: TRBV5-1; clone_size: many
cdr3_nt: TGCAGTGCTAGACCTCTGACGGGAGGGGGTGGTGAGCAGTTCTTC; cdr3_aa: CSARPLTGGGGEQFF; j_call: TRBJ2-1; d_call: TRBD2; v_call: TRBV20-1; clone_size: many
cdr3_nt: TGTGCCAGCACCGCTTCCTACGAGCAGTACTTC; cdr3_aa: CASTASYEQYF; j_call: TRBJ2-7; d_call: -; v_call: TRBV6-2/TRBV6-3; clone_size: few
cdr3_nt: TGTGCCAGTAGACCTCCGGGACTAGCGACAGATACGCAGTATTTT; cdr3_aa: CASRPPGLATDTQYF; j_call: TRBJ2-3; d_call: TRBD2; v_call: TRBV19; clone_size: few
cdr3_nt: TGCAGCGCTGCGAGGCGGAACATTCAGTACTTC; cdr3_aa: CSAARRNIQYF; j_call: TRBJ2-4; d_call: -; v_call: TRBV29-1; clone_size: many
cdr3_nt: TGTGCCAGCAGTGAACGGGGGTTCAACGAGCAGTACTTC; cdr3_aa: CASSERGFNEQYF; j_call: TRBJ2-7; d_call: -; v_call: TRBV2; clone_size: -
cdr3_nt: TGTGCCAGCAGCGTGGACAGGGGACTTGAAGCTTTCTTT; cdr3_aa: CASSVDRGLEAFF; j_call: TRBJ1-1; d_call: TRBD1; v_call: TRBV7-3; clone_size: many